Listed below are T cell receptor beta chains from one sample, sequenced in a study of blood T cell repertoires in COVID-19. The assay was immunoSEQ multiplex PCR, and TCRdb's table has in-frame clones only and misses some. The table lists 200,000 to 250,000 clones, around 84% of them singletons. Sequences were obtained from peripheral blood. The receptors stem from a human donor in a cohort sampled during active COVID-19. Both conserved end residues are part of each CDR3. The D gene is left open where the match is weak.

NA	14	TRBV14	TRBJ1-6	TGTGCCAGCAGCCAAGGGACAGCTAATTCACCCCTCCACTTT	CASSQGTANSPLHF
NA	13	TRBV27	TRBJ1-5	TGTGCCAGCAGTTTAAGTTGGAGTCAGCCCCAGCATTTT	CASSLSWSQPQHF
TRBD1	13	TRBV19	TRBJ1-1	TGTGCCAGTAGCGGACAGGGGTGGACTGAAGCTTTCTTT	CASSGQGWTEAFF
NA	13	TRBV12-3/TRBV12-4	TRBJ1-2	TGTGCCAGCAGTTTCAAAACTTCCAATGGCTACACCTTC	CASSFKTSNGYTF
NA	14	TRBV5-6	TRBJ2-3	TGTGCCAGCAGCTTGGCGGACTTAACAGATACGCAGTATTTT	CASSLADLTDTQYF
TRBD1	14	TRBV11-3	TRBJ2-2	TGTGCCAGCAGTCTACAGGGGGATGTCGGGGAGCTGTTTTTT	CASSLQGDVGELFF
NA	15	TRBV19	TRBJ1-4	TGTGCCAGTAGTGTACAGGGATCAACTAATGAAAAACTGTTTTTT	CASSVQGSTNEKLFF
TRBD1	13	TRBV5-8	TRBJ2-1	TGTGCCAGCAGCTACGGACAGGTCAGTGAGCAGTTCTTC	CASSYGQVSEQFF
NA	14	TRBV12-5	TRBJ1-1	TGTGCTAGAGGGGGAGGGGTAATGAACACTGAAGCTTTCTTT	CARGGGVMNTEAFF
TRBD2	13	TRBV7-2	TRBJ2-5	TGTGCCAGCAACCCCGGGGGGTCGGAGACCCAGTACTTC	CASNPGGSETQYF